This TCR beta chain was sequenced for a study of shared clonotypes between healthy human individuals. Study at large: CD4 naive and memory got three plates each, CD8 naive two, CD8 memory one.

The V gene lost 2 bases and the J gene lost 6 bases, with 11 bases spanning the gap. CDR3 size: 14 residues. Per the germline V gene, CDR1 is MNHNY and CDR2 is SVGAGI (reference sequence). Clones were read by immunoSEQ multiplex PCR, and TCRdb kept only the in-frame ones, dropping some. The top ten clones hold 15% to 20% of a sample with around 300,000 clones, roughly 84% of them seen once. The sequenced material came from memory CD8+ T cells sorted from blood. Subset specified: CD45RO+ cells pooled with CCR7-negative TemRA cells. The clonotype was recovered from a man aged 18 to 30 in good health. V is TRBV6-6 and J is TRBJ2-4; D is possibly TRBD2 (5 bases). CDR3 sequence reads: CASSYRGGGNIQYF. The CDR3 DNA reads TGTGCCAGCAGTTACAGAGGAGGTGGAAACATTCAGTACTTC.